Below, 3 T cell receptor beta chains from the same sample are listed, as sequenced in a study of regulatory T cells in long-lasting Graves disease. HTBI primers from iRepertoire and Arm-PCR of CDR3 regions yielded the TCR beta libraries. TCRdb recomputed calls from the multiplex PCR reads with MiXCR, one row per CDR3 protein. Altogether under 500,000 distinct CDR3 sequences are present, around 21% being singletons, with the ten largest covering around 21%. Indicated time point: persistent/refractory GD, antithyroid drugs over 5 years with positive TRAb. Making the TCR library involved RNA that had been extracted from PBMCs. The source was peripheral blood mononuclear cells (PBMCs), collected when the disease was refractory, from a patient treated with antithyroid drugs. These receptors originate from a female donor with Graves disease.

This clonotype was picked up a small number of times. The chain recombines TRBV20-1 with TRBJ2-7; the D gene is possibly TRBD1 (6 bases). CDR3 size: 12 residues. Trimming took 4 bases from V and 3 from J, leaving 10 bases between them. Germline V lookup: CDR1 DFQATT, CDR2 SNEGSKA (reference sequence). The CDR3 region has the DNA TGCAGTGCTACAGGGGACGACTACGAGCAGTACTTC. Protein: CSATGDDYEQYF.

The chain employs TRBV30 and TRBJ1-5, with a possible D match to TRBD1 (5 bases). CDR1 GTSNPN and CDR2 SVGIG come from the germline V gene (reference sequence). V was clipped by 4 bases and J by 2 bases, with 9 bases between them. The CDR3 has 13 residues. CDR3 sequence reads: CAWTMGGNQPQHF. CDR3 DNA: TGTGCCTGGACGATGGGGGGCAATCAGCCCCAGCATTTT.

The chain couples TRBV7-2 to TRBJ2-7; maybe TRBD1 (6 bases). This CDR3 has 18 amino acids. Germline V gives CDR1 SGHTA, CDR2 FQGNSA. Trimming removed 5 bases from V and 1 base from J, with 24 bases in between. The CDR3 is CASSPQTTGTRRSYEQYF. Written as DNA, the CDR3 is TGTGCCAGCAGCCCGCAAACAACCGGGACAAGAAGATCCTACGAGCAGTACTTC.